The 4 T cell receptor beta chains given below trace back to one sample, sequenced in a study of tumor and adjacent non-tumor tissue in lung cancer (dated by TCRdb to 2017 to 2018). RNA was isolated from bulk unsorted tissue, and RNA quality was assessed with a NanoDrop ND-1000 and an Agilent 2100. The library was prepared using multiplex PCR. Sequencing relied on an Illumina HiSeq 2500. Following protocols modified from ARM-PCR, the researchers constructed TCRbeta libraries through three rounds of nested PCR with primers (Table S4). The public reads were reanalyzed by TCRdb: fastp trimming at Q25, MiXCR alignment, in-frame beta chains only. Rows with one shared CDR3 protein collapse into an entry with the most common genes and DNA. This sample lists around 99,000 distinct CDR3 sequences; roughly 74% were detected once. The ten top clones hold 35% to 40% of the sample. Sequencing was done on a sample of lung tumor tissue. These receptors all come from a woman aged 55-69 years with non-small cell lung cancer.

Notes on this clonotype: One junction end does not reproduce the germline sequence, and a read error may be involved. CDR3 residues: CASGQYNEQFF. CDR3 nucleotide sequence: TGTGCCAGCGGGCAGTACAACGAGCAGTTCTTC. The chain carries TRBV6-5 and TRBJ2-1; D not certain. Germline CDR1 and CDR2: MNHEY and SVGAGI. The CDR3 sequence is 11 residues long.

This clonotype was detected a few times. The CDR3 bases are TGTGCCAGCAGTTACTCACTGGCTAACCGGAACATTGAGCAGTTCTTC. Its protein product is CASSYSLANRNIEQFF. V gene TRBV6-2 or TRBV6-3 combines with J gene TRBJ2-1; D is unclear. The CDR3 is made up of 16 amino acids. The germline V and J ends were trimmed by 0 bases and 9 bases, with 18 bases remaining between them. The V gene's germline CDR1 is MNHEY and CDR2 SVGEGT.

On this clonotype: Sequence at one end of the junction differs from germline and may be a read error. V is TRBV6-1 and J is TRBJ1-4, with unresolved D. The germline V gene has CDR1 MNHNS and CDR2 SASEGT. The CDR3 totals 14 residues. Here the CDR3 DNA reads TGTACCAGCAGTGAACAAACAACTAATGGAAAACTGTTTTTT. This encodes CTSSEQTTNGKLFF.

Concerning this clonotype itself: This CDR3 is missing its conserved last phenylalanine or tryptophan, likely due to a read error. The rearrangement links TRBV30 to TRBJ1-4; D uncertain. Germline V lookup: CDR1 GTSNPN, CDR2 SVGIG (reference sequence). The CDR3 totals 16 residues. Trimming removed 0 bases at V and 2 bases at J, with 13 bases between. In DNA, the CDR3 is TGTGCCTGGAGTGTATGTTTTGGGGAGACTAATGAAAAACTGTTTTGT. It is translated as CAWSVCFGETNEKLFC.